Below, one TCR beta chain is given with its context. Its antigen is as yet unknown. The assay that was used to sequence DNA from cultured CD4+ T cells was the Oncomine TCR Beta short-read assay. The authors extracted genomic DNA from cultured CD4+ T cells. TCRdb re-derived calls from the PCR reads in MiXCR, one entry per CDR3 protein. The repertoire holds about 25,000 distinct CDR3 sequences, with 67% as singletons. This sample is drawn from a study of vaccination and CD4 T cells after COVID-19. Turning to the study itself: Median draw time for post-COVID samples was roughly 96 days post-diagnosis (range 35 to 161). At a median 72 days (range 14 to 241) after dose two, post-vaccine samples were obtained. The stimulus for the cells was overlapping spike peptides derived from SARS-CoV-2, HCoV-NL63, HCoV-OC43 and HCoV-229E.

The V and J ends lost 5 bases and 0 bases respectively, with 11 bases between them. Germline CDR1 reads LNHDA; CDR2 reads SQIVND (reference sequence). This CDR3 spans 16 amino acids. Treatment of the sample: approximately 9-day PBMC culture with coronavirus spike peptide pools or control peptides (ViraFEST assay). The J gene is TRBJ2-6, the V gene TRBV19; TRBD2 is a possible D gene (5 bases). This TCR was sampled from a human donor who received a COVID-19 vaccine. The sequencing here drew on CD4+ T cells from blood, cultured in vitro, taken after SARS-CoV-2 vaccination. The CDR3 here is CASSLPGVSGANVLTF. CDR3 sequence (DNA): TGTGCCAGTAGTCTCCCCGGGGTCTCTGGGGCCAACGTCCTGACTTTC.